The source of this T cell receptor beta chain is a study of cytomegalovirus exposure and HLA in healthy donors. Study-wide results and limits: An analysis done earlier found most TCR beta V segments productive about 90% or about 30% of the time. What a later analysis showed was that several of the most significant clusters appeared linked to common viral pathogens.

Unmatched junction bases numbered 6, after V lost 3 bases and J lost 6 bases. CDR1 and CDR2 from the germline V gene are SGDLS and YYNGEE. This CDR3 is 15 amino acids long. Notes on this clone: Its matching antigen is unknown.

Primers for the PCR totalled 60 Vbeta and 13 Jbeta. Libraries were prepared by immunoSEQ multiplex PCR; TCRdb keeps only in-frame clonotypes and omits some of them. There are about 62,000 clones in the sample; roughly 80% occur only once, and less than 3% lies in the top ten. The rearrangement joins TRBV9 to TRBJ1-6; 7 bases are a match to TRBD1. This TCR derives from a woman aged 30 to 39 in good health and CMV-seronegative. The sample taken for sequencing was PBMCs. The CDR3 sequence is CASSAVGGSNSPLHF. CDR3 sequence (DNA): TGTGCCAGCAGCGCAGTAGGGGGCAGTAATTCACCCCTCCACTTT.